Below, 10 T cell receptor beta chains from the same sample are listed, as sequenced in a study of T cell responses to AZD1222 COVID-19 vaccine. Assay used: immunoSEQ multiplex PCR; TCRdb lists only in-frame clones, some missing. Here the sample spans over 120,000 clones, around 85% being singletons. The sequences come from peripheral blood, collected on day 0 of AZD1222 vaccination. The receptors here all came from an adult in good health.

The chain links TRBV10-2 to TRBJ2-3; TRBD2 aligns across 14 bases. The CDR3 consists of 16 residues. Trimming at V came to 3 bases and at J to 6 bases, leaving 5 bases not matched to a gene. The V gene's germline CDR1 is WSHSY and CDR2 SAAADI. The CDR3 spells CASSDPGLAGADTQYF. The CDR3 bases are TGCGCCAGCAGTGACCCGGGACTAGCGGGGGCGGATACGCAGTATTTT.

The rearrangement links TRBV20-1 to TRBJ1-2; D gene ambiguous. V was trimmed by 6 bases and J by 0 bases, leaving 5 bases between them. CDR1 is DFQATT, CDR2 SNEGSKA, per germline (reference sequence). There are 11 residues in the CDR3. CDR3 sequence: CSAVANYGYTF. CDR3 nucleotide sequence: TGCAGTGCGGTAGCTAACTATGGCTACACCTTC.

The chain links TRBV29-1 to TRBJ2-7, with 8 bases that match TRBD1. This CDR3 has 16 amino acids. V dropped 0 bases and J dropped 2; count of bases not matched to a gene: 9. Germline CDR1 reads SQVTM; CDR2 reads ANQGSEA. The CDR3 region is CSVEDRAGQDPYEQYF. CDR3 sequence (DNA): TGCAGCGTTGAAGATCGGGCGGGACAGGACCCCTACGAGCAGTACTTC.

The chain carries TRBV10-2 and TRBJ2-1; 15 bases fit TRBD2. This CDR3 has 16 residues. V was clipped by 6 bases and J by 7 bases; unmatched bases: 7. CDR1 and CDR2 (germline): WSHSY, SAAADI. CDR3 sequence reads: CASRGLAGGAPNEQFF. DNA for the CDR3: TGCGCCAGCAGGGGACTAGCGGGAGGTGCTCCTAATGAGCAGTTCTTC.

The chain carries TRBV5-5 and TRBJ2-1, with D uncertain. Germline V lookup: CDR1 SGHKS, CDR2 YYEKEE (reference sequence). The V end lost 4 bases, the J end lost 6 bases, and 14 bases lay between the germline ends. The CDR3 extends over 14 amino acids. CDR3 nucleotides: TGTGCCAGCAGCCCGAACGGGCGCAGCAATGAGCAGTTCTTC. The encoded protein is CASSPNGRSNEQFF.

The chain joins TRBV3-1 (or the pseudogene TRBV3-2) to TRBJ2-1; perhaps TRBD2 as D (5 bases). There are 14 residues in the CDR3. V was pared by 2 bases and J by 5 bases, with 10 bases between. Germline V CDR1 and CDR2: LGHDT, YNNKEL (reference sequence). CDR3 in amino acids: CASSQTLSDNEQFF. CDR3 DNA sequence: TGTGCCAGCAGCCAAACTCTTAGCGACAATGAGCAGTTCTTC.

This clone appeared once. The chain joins TRBV10-3 to TRBJ1-1; 7 bases fit TRBD1. Germline V lookup: CDR1 ENHRY, CDR2 SYGVKD. J was trimmed by 1 base and V by 2 bases; bases with no gene match: 7. The CDR3 extends over 16 amino acids. CDR3 in amino acids: CAISEDREGGNTEAFF. The CDR3 region has the DNA TGTGCCATCAGTGAGGACAGGGAAGGGGGGAACACTGAAGCTTTCTTT.

This clone was observed a single time. J is TRBJ1-1 and V is TRBV29-1; TRBD1 matches 10 bases. The CDR3 contains 16 residues. The germline gives CDR1 SQVTM, CDR2 ANQGSEA. The V gene end was trimmed by 6 bases and the J gene end by 3 bases; junction bases not matched to a gene: 13. CDR3 DNA: TGCAGCGTGGGTTCAAGGACAGGGGGTGGGTACACTGAAGCTTTCTTT. It yields the protein CSVGSRTGGGYTEAFF.

The chain recombines TRBV6-5 with TRBJ1-2, with D maybe TRBD1 (5 bases). CDR3 size: 14 residues. CDR1 is MNHEY and CDR2 is SVGAGI in the germline V gene. V lost 5 bases, J lost 6 bases, and 16 bases lay in between. CDR3 DNA sequence: TGTGCCAGCAGTCCTTATAAAGGGGCGGATGGCTACACCTTC. This codes for CASSPYKGADGYTF.

The chain uses TRBV7-6 and TRBJ1-1; tentatively, D is TRBD1 (5 bases). Trimming left V 4 bases short and J 0 bases short, with 9 bases between. This CDR3 is built from 14 residues. Germline V gives CDR1 SGHVS, CDR2 FNYEAQ. The CDR3 is CASSSGGVNTEAFF. DNA of the CDR3: TGTGCCAGCAGCTCCGGAGGGGTGAACACTGAAGCTTTCTTT. Full variable domain (outside the CDR3, taken from reference TRBV7-6 and TRBJ1-1): GAGVSQSPRYKVTKRGQDVALRCDPISGHVSLYWYRQALGQGPEFLTYFNYEAQQDKSGLPNDRFSAERPEGSISTLTIQRTEQRDSAMYRCASSSGGVNTEAFFGQGTRLTVV.